This TCR beta chain was retrieved from a study of yellow fever vaccine responses in identical twins. On this clonotype itself: Its antigen is unidentified.

TCRdb re-called the RT-PCR reads through MiXCR, storing one row per CDR3 protein. The table records more than 15,000 distinct CDR3 sequences, 55% to 70% of them present only once. Per the germline V gene, CDR1 is MDHEN and CDR2 is SYDVKM. Trimming took 3 bases from V and 7 from J, leaving 7 bases between them. The CDR3 covers 11 residues. Study-wide results and limits: A vaccine T cell response that seemed partly convergent and partly personalized was reported in twins.

This clonotype was sampled from a woman younger than 30 who received the yellow fever vaccine. The chain joins TRBV28 to TRBJ2-7, with D unclear. The sequencing used T cells from blood (PBMCs), unsorted or a sorted subset (not recorded which), collected before or after yellow fever vaccination (not recorded which). The CDR3 is CASSLADEQYV. The CDR3 nucleotides read TGTGCCAGCAGTTTGGCTGATGAGCAGTACGTC.